Listed below are T cell receptor beta chains from one sample, sequenced in a study of blood T cell repertoires in COVID-19. Clones were sequenced by immunoSEQ multiplex PCR, and TCRdb holds only the in-frame ones, with some missing. The sample lists 210,000 or so clones, approximately 78% occurring once. What was sequenced was peripheral blood. These receptors all come from a woman in her 40s with acute or convalescent COVID-19. Each CDR3 is given with its conserved first and last residue. The D gene is left open where the match is weak.

j_call,d_call,v_call,cdr3_aa,cdr3_nt
TRBJ2-3,-,TRBV6-5,CASSYGTGPRVDTQYF,TGTGCCAGCAGTTACGGTACAGGGCCTCGGGTGGATACGCAGTATTTT
TRBJ1-3,-,TRBV5-1,CASSFRGLGNTIYF,TGCGCCAGCAGCTTTCGGGGTCTTGGAAACACCATATATTTT
TRBJ2-3,TRBD2,TRBV5-1,CASFSLAGGIDTQYF,TGCGCCTCTTTCTCATTAGCGGGGGGCATAGATACGCAGTATTTT
TRBJ2-3,TRBD2,TRBV29-1,CSVSVAGGPTDTQYF,TGCAGCGTTAGCGTAGCGGGAGGGCCCACAGATACGCAGTATTTT
TRBJ1-2,-,TRBV18,CASSPPLALTYTDGYTF,TGTGCCAGCTCACCACCGTTGGCACTAACGTATACCGATGGCTACACCTTC
TRBJ2-1,TRBD2,TRBV3-1/TRBV3-2,CASSQGRAGGKNEQFF,TGTGCCAGCAGCCAAGGGCGCGCGGGGGGCAAGAATGAGCAGTTCTTC
TRBJ2-1,TRBD2,TRBV11-2,CASTYLVTGGTYNEQFF,TGTGCCAGCACCTACCTGGTCACGGGAGGGACCTACAATGAGCAGTTCTTC
TRBJ2-3,-,TRBV12-3/TRBV12-4,CASRKLRSTQYF,TGTGCCAGCAGAAAACTGCGGAGTACGCAGTATTTT
TRBJ2-3,TRBD2,TRBV10-2,CASSELAGGVDTQYF,TGCGCCAGCAGTGAGCTAGCGGGAGGGGTAGATACGCAGTATTTT
TRBJ2-1,-,TRBV5-1,CASSSLERSYNEQFF,TGCGCCAGCAGCTCCCTAGAGCGTTCCTACAATGAGCAGTTCTTC
TRBJ2-7,-,TRBV4-1,CASSQSGGIEQYF,TGCGCCAGCAGCCAATCAGGCGGGATCGAGCAGTACTTC
TRBJ1-6,-,TRBV14,CASSQNRRDSPLHF,TGTGCCAGCAGCCAAAACAGGAGGGATTCACCCCTCCACTTT
TRBJ2-1,TRBD2,TRBV19,CASSALAGGGVEQFF,TGTGCCAGTAGTGCCTTAGCGGGGGGTGGCGTTGAGCAGTTCTTC
TRBJ2-2,-,TRBV6-1,CASNQGPSGELFF,TGTGCCAGCAATCAGGGGCCGAGCGGGGAGCTGTTTTTT